The 32 T cell receptor beta chains below come from one sample, sequenced in a study of CD8 T cells in Susac syndrome. Random hexamers served to reverse transcribe roughly 0.45 to 1 ug RNA. MiXCR was run by TCRdb on the immunoSEQ multiplex PCR reads, yielding one entry per CDR3 protein. The data show 150,000 to 200,000 distinct CDR3 sequences, roughly 94% seen once. Sequencing was done on a sample of CD4+ T cells from PBMCs. These receptor sequences come from a human donor with Susac syndrome.

The chain carries TRBV20-1 and TRBJ2-1, with D possibly matching TRBD1 (6 bases). V shed 1 base and J shed 0 bases, with 10 bases lying between them. Germline V gene data show CDR1 as DFQATT and CDR2 as SNEGSKA (reference sequence). CDR3 size: 15 residues. CDR3: CSARVGASSYNEQFF. CDR3 nucleotide sequence: TGCAGTGCTAGAGTGGGGGCGAGCTCCTACAATGAGCAGTTCTTC.

The gene calls are TRBV7-9 and TRBJ1-1, with 9 positions matching TRBD1. J gave up 4 bases and V 5 bases, and 8 bases lay outside the gene matches. From germline, CDR1 is SEHNR and CDR2 FQNEAQ (reference sequence). This CDR3 contains 15 residues. CDR3 residues: CASSRGQGWGTEAFF. The CDR3 nucleotides read TGTGCCAGCAGCCGGGGACAGGGCTGGGGCACTGAAGCTTTCTTT.

The chain joins TRBV6-2 or TRBV6-3 to TRBJ1-2; 7 nucleotides align to TRBD1. This CDR3 contains 15 residues. Germline V gene data show CDR1 as MNHEY and CDR2 as SVGEGT. The V segment lost 6 bases and the J segment 4 bases; nucleotides outside the gene matches: 11. CDR3 loop: CASSPRLQGTYGYTF. As DNA, the CDR3 is TGTGCCAGCAGCCCACGCCTACAGGGGACCTATGGCTACACCTTC.

The rearrangement links TRBV20-1 to TRBJ2-7, with a weak D call TRBD2 (5 bases). The ends were cut back, 4 bases at V and 7 bases at J, with 14 bases in the middle. The CDR3 sequence is 12 residues long. CDR1 DFQATT and CDR2 SNEGSKA come from the germline V gene (reference sequence). The DNA of the CDR3 is TGCAGTGCTATGAGAGGGAAAGGAGAGCAGTACTTC. Its protein is CSAMRGKGEQYF.

The V gene is TRBV28, the J gene TRBJ1-1; the match to TRBD1 covers 9 bases. The ends lost 6 bases at V and 2 bases at J; junction bases unmatched: 7. The CDR3 has 15 residues. In germline, CDR1 is MDHEN, CDR2 SYDVKM. This CDR3 is CASRGQGTGNTEAFF. The CDR3 bases are TGTGCCAGCAGGGGACAGGGAACCGGAAACACTGAAGCTTTCTTT. The whole variable domain, filled in from reference TRBV28 and TRBJ1-1, reads DVKVTQSSRYLVKRTGEKVFLECVQDMDHENMFWYRQDPGLGLRLIYFSYDVKMKEKGDIPEGYSVSREKKERFSLILESASTNQTSMYLCASRGQGTGNTEAFFGQGTRLTVV.

The chain recombines TRBV2 with TRBJ2-7; TRBD2 agrees at 8 bases. With V trimmed by 8 bases and J by 0 bases, 18 bases remained unmatched. CDR3 length: 18 amino acids. The germline V gene encodes CDR1 SNHLY and CDR2 FYNNEI. Here the CDR3 reads CASGSPAGALAYSYEQYF. The CDR3 DNA reads TGTGCCAGCGGAAGTCCAGCGGGGGCCCTAGCGTACTCCTACGAGCAGTACTTC.

V is TRBV10-3 and J is TRBJ2-5; D may be TRBD1 or TRBD2 (5 bases each). This CDR3 has 15 residues. The V and J ends lost 0 bases and 4 bases respectively, with 12 bases between them. CDR1 ENHRY and CDR2 SYGVKD come from the germline V gene. Written as DNA, the CDR3 is TGTGCCATCAGTGAGTCGTTTGGGACGGGAGAGACCCAGTACTTC. Its translation: CAISESFGTGETQYF.

The chain joins TRBV7-3 to TRBJ1-1; 9 nucleotides match TRBD1. CDR3 length equals 13 residues. V was clipped by 4 bases and J by 11 bases; unmatched bases: 8. Per the germline V gene, CDR1 is SGHTA and CDR2 is FQGTGA. For the CDR3, the DNA is TGTGCCAGCAGCTCCACAGGGGGCTCGGGCGCTTTCTTT. Protein sequence: CASSSTGGSGAFF.

The V and J genes are TRBV11-2 and TRBJ2-1, with D unresolved. Looked up from germline, CDR1 is SGHAT and CDR2 is FQNNGV. With 0 bases removed from V and 11 bases from J, the gap between germline ends came to 11 bases. The CDR3 has 13 amino acids. DNA for the CDR3: TGTGCCAGCAGCTTAGAGGGATTAGGGAAGCAGTTCTTC. This encodes CASSLEGLGKQFF.

This chain connects TRBV7-2 to TRBJ2-3; D is unclear. Germline V gives CDR1 SGHTA, CDR2 FQGNSA. CDR3 length: 17 residues. The V end was cut by 5 bases, the J end by 4 bases, with 22 bases between. This CDR3 reads CASSRTRTSQWPDTQYF. CDR3 bases: TGTGCCAGCAGCCGTACCCGGACGTCGCAGTGGCCAGATACGCAGTATTTT. The variable domain in full, completed from reference TRBV7-2 and TRBJ2-3, reads GAGVSQSPSNKVTEKGKDVELRCDPISGHTALYWYRQSLGQGLEFLIYFQGNSAPDKSGLPSDRFSAERTGGSVSTLTIQRTQQEDSAVYLCASSRTRTSQWPDTQYFGPGTRLTVL.

The chain links TRBV2 to TRBJ1-4; D not certain. V lost 7 bases and J lost 0, with 9 bases in between. Germline CDR1 SNHLY, CDR2 FYNNEI. The CDR3 sequence is 14 residues long. CDR3 nucleotide sequence: TGTGCCAGCACTCGAACAGCAACTAATGAAAAACTGTTTTTT. This gives the protein CASTRTATNEKLFF.

This chain connects TRBV6-4 to TRBJ1-1, with D perhaps matching TRBD1 (6 bases). The germline CDR1 and CDR2 sequences are MRHNA and SNTAGT. V was cut by 4 bases and J by 6 bases, with 12 bases left in between. This CDR3 is 13 amino acids long. CDR3 bases: TGTGCCAGCAGTGTTGAAGGGGGTGCTGAAGCTTTCTTT. Translated: CASSVEGGAEAFF.

The CDR3 loop is CASSKLVGTGGAEAFF. The CDR3 bases are TGTGCCAGCAGCAAACTTGTAGGGACAGGGGGGGCTGAAGCTTTCTTT. This chain links TRBV3-1 with TRBJ1-1; 11 nucleotides match TRBD1. This CDR3 contains 16 residues. The trim removed 5 bases at V and 6 bases at J, leaving 11 bases unmatched. The germline CDR1 and CDR2 sequences are LGHDT and YNNKEL (reference sequence).

This clonotype was observed a single time. This chain connects TRBV24-1 to TRBJ2-3, with no clear D. Germline V gene data show CDR1 as KGHDR and CDR2 as SFDVKD. The V gene lost 4 bases and the J gene lost 7 bases, with 11 bases spanning the gap. The CDR3 is 13 residues long. Written as DNA, the CDR3 is TGTGCCACCAGTGACTATGCCTCATATACGCAGTATTTT. Protein product: CATSDYASYTQYF.

The chain has TRBV24-1 and TRBJ1-5, with unresolved D. The V end was cut by 5 bases, the J end by 3 bases, with 7 bases between. The V gene's germline CDR1 is KGHDR and CDR2 SFDVKD. There are 13 residues in the CDR3. In DNA, the CDR3 is TGTGCCACCAGTGTGGGCGCCAATCAGCCCCAGCATTTT. Protein sequence: CATSVGANQPQHF.

V gene TRBV6-5 combines with J gene TRBJ2-5, with D uncertain. The CDR3 has 13 residues. V was pared by 6 bases and J by 2 bases, with 10 bases between. In germline, CDR1 is MNHEY, CDR2 SVGAGI. The CDR3 here is CASSSSIQETQYF. DNA of the CDR3: TGTGCCAGCAGCTCGAGTATTCAAGAGACCCAGTACTTC.

The V gene is TRBV6-2 or TRBV6-3, the J gene TRBJ2-7; D tentatively reads TRBD1 or TRBD2 (5 bases each). There are 14 residues in the CDR3. V lost 7 bases and J 3 bases, leaving 16 bases between the germline ends. Germline assignment: CDR1 MNHEY and CDR2 SVGEGT. CDR3 residues: CASTDPRDRYEQYF. CDR3 sequence (DNA): TGTGCCAGCACCGACCCCAGGGACCGCTACGAGCAGTACTTC.

This chain joins TRBV20-1 and TRBJ2-5, with 8 bases identical to TRBD1. This CDR3 comprises 13 residues. Germline CDR1 and CDR2: DFQATT and SNEGSKA (reference sequence). After removal of 4 bases from V and 7 bases from J, the junction contained 8 bases not matched to a gene. The CDR3: CSAKNQGAGTQYF. The CDR3 DNA reads TGCAGTGCTAAGAACCAGGGGGCAGGGACCCAGTACTTC.

About this clonotype itself: A junction end diverges from the germline sequence, so it may reflect a read error. The V and J genes are TRBV14 and TRBJ2-1; maybe TRBD1 (7 bases). Per germline, CDR1 SGHDN and CDR2 FVKESK. CDR3 length: 16 amino acids. As DNA, the CDR3 is TGTGCCAGCAGCAAAGATGCAGGGGGGTACTACAATGAGCAGTTCTTC. Protein: CASSKDAGGYYNEQFF.

V usage is TRBV15 and J usage is TRBJ1-1; possibly TRBD1 for D (6 bases). The CDR3 loop spans 14 amino acids. V was pared by 1 base and J by 11 bases, with 17 bases between. Germline V gives CDR1 LNHNV, CDR2 YYDKDF (reference sequence). CDR3 region: CATSRVSGELKAFF. The CDR3 DNA reads as TGTGCCACCAGCAGAGTGTCAGGGGAACTGAAGGCTTTCTTT.

The gene calls are TRBV29-1 and TRBJ2-7; D remains ambiguous. The CDR3 is 12 amino acids. The V gene lost 4 bases and the J gene lost 4 bases, with 11 bases spanning the gap. Germline lookup yields CDR1 SQVTM and CDR2 ANQGSEA. The CDR3 DNA reads as TGCAGCGTTGGTCGGTCTGTGTACGAGCAGTACTTC. It yields the protein CSVGRSVYEQYF.

This chain joins TRBV19 and TRBJ1-5, with D unclear. The CDR3 loop spans 14 amino acids. Germline CDR1 reads LNHDA; CDR2 reads SQIVND (reference sequence). V lost 0 bases and J 6 bases, leaving 9 bases between the germline ends. The CDR3 region has the DNA TGTGCCAGTAGTATAGACAACAATCCTCAGCCCCAGCATTTT. Translated: CASSIDNNPQPQHF.

This sequence joins TRBV2 and TRBJ2-7; D gene ambiguous. CDR3 length: 13 residues. Germline V gene sequence: CDR1 SNHLY, CDR2 FYNNEI. With 4 bases removed from V and 1 base from J, the gap between germline ends came to 8 bases. CDR3 nucleotide sequence: TGTGCCAGCAGTGGTGCGGTATCCTACGAGCAGTACTTC. Translation gives CASSGAVSYEQYF.

The rearrangement joins TRBV28 to TRBJ1-5; D is uncertain. V lost 4 bases to trimming and J lost 4 bases, with 11 bases between them. CDR3 length: 14 amino acids. The germline CDR1 and CDR2 sequences are MDHEN and SYDVKM. The chain's CDR3 is CASSYTAKNQPQHF. DNA of the CDR3: TGTGCCAGCAGTTATACAGCCAAGAATCAGCCCCAGCATTTT.

This sequence joins TRBV15 and TRBJ2-6; a weak D match, TRBD1 (5 bases). V lost 3 bases and J lost 0, with 9 bases in between. The germline V gene encodes CDR1 LNHNV and CDR2 YYDKDF (reference sequence). There are 16 residues in the CDR3. CDR3 coding DNA: TGTGCCACCAGCAGTGACAGCCTCTCTGGGGCCAACGTCCTGACTTTC. It yields the protein CATSSDSLSGANVLTF.

CDR3 residues: CASIAGTSKVTQYF. The CDR3 DNA reads as TGTGCCAGCATCGCCGGGACTAGCAAAGTTACGCAGTATTTT. The chain is built from TRBV12-3 or TRBV12-4 and TRBJ2-3; 9 positions match TRBD2. V shed 7 bases, J shed 8 bases, and the junction held 10 bases outside the gene matches. The CDR3 sequence is 14 residues long.

This sequence joins TRBV29-1 and TRBJ2-3; TRBD1 matches 9 bases. Germline loops: CDR1 SQVTM, CDR2 ANQGSEA. This CDR3 has 14 amino acids. Trimming took 3 bases from V and 5 from J; bases not matched to a gene: 6. The CDR3 DNA sequence: TGCAGCGTTGATTTAGGGACAGGGATAGATACGCAGTATTTT. It translates to CSVDLGTGIDTQYF.

The genes are TRBV6-6 and TRBJ2-1; possibly TRBD1 for D (6 bases). Germline assignment: CDR1 MNHNY and CDR2 SVGAGI (reference sequence). V lost 7 bases, J lost 3 bases, and 10 bases lay in between. CDR3 length equals 13 residues. The CDR3 region is CASNTGFYNEQFF. In DNA form, the CDR3 reads TGTGCCAGCAACACAGGGTTCTACAATGAGCAGTTCTTC.

The rearrangement links TRBV20-1 to TRBJ2-3; 7 bases line up with TRBD1. V lost 6 bases to trimming and J lost 3 bases; unmatched junction nucleotides: 3. CDR1 and CDR2 (germline): DFQATT, SNEGSKA (reference sequence). CDR3 length equals 12 residues. CDR3 sequence (DNA): TGCAGTGCAAGGGGGCCAACAGATACGCAGTATTTT. Residues: CSARGPTDTQYF.

This clonotype was counted only a few times. This sequence joins TRBV30 and TRBJ1-5; 7 bases map to TRBD1. Trimming cost V 0 bases and J 11 bases; bases outside gene matches: 7. This CDR3 region has 13 residues. The V gene's germline CDR1 is GTSNPN and CDR2 SVGIG (reference sequence). CDR3 sequence reads: CAWSVGTAKTQHF. The DNA for the CDR3 is TGTGCCTGGAGTGTAGGGACAGCAAAGACCCAGCATTTT.

The chain couples TRBV4-1 to TRBJ1-1, with D maybe TRBD1 (5 bases). V gave up 1 base and J gave up 7 bases, with 13 bases separating them. The length of the CDR3 is 14 residues. Germline V CDR1 and CDR2: MGHRA, YSYEKL. CDR3 nucleotides: TGCGCCAGCAGCCAAGGCCCGACAGACGATGAAGCTTTCTTT. It translates to CASSQGPTDDEAFF.

The J gene is TRBJ1-2, the V gene TRBV18; unclear D gene. The germline gives CDR1 KGHSH, CDR2 LQKENI. The CDR3 sequence is 14 residues long. V was shortened by 2 bases and J by 6 bases, with 13 bases between the two germline ends. The DNA for the CDR3 is TGTGCCAGCTCACCAACCGGCGTAGGAAATGGCTACACCTTC. It specifies CASSPTGVGNGYTF.